The present T cell receptor (beta chain) was sequenced within a study of graft-versus-host responses after intestinal transplantation. As for the study in general: The transplants performed in recipients were multivisceral, liver-intestinal, or isolated intestinal. Every transplant recipient was induced with anti-thymocyte globulin, then maintained on tacrolimus and steroids for two to three years.

To note about this clone: Antigen unknown.

Germline V gene sequence: CDR1 SGHTS, CDR2 YDEGEE. The CDR3 loop spans 14 amino acids. Deletions cut 0 bases from V and 3 bases from J, with 7 bases between. Libraries were prepared by immunoSEQ multiplex PCR; TCRdb keeps only in-frame clonotypes and omits some of them. The sample carries roughly 120,000 clones, 85% to 95% recorded once. General study points: Researchers found GvH clones in recipient marrow, and some showed up first in ileum or blood. Some patients had graft-donor T cell macrochimerism. In their allografts, the ratios of graft-versus-host to host-versus-graft T cell clones were high.

The chain uses TRBV5-8 and TRBJ1-5; D is unresolved. This sample comprised unstimulated CD8+ T cells sorted from spleen or lymph node cells, obtained before intestinal transplant. This receptor was identified in a human donor who received an intestinal transplant. CDR3 in DNA: TGTGCCAGCAGCTTGGACAGTAACAATCAGCCCCAGCATTTT. Its translation is CASSLDSNNQPQHF.